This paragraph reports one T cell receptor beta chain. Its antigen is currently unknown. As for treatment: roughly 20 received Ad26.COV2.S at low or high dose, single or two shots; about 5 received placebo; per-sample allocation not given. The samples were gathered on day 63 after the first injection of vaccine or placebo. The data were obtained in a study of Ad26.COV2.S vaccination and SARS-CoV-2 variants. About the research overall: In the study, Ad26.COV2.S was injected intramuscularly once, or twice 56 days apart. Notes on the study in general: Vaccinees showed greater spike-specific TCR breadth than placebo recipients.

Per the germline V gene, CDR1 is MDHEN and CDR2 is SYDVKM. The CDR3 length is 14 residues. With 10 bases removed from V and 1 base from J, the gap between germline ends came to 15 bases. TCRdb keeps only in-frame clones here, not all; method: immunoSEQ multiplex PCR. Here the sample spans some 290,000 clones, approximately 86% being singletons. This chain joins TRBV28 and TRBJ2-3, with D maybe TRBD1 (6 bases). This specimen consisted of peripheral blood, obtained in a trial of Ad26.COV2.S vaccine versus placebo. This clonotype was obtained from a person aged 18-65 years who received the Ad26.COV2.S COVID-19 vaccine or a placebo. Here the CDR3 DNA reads TGTGCCACCGGCCGGGACATAGGCACAGATACGCAGTATTTT. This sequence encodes CATGRDIGTDTQYF.